The clone carrying this T cell receptor beta chain was observed at least ten times. The source of the sample is a study of blood T cell repertoires in COVID-19. Study overall: Sources were T cells, B-cell-depleted T cells, or PBMCs; the material itself was cDNA or gDNA.

Clones were sequenced by immunoSEQ multiplex PCR, and TCRdb holds only the in-frame ones, with some missing. The sample holds roughly 58,000 clones, around 66% seen once. The CDR3 length is 16 residues. Trimming cost V 3 bases and J 9 bases; bases outside gene matches: 14. The germline V gene has CDR1 LGHDT and CDR2 YNNKEL (reference sequence). All enrollees were about 18 to 100 years old and from 20 to 25 US areas. Cohorts were determined from participant-reported clinical history. The specimen sequenced was PBMCs or T cells enriched from blood (not recorded which). The receptor was isolated from an older woman who had been exposed to COVID-19. The rearrangement uses TRBV3-1 (or the pseudogene TRBV3-2) and TRBJ2-7, with 10 bases identical to TRBD2. In DNA, the CDR3 is TGTGCCAGCAGCCAGTCTAGCGGGAGTACTACGATGGTGCAGTACTTC. Translated, it gives CASSQSSGSTTMVQYF.